A few counts support the clone carrying this T cell receptor (beta chain). Its antigen remains unknown. Primers: 60 Vbeta forward and 13 Jbeta reverse. Profiled with immunoSEQ multiplex PCR; TCRdb holds only in-frame clones, not every one. This table has roughly 180,000 clones, about three quarters appearing once. The CDR3 sequence is 18 residues long. Germline-derived CDR1 and CDR2 are SGHRS and YFSETQ. Trimming removed 2 bases from V and 4 bases from J; junction bases left unmatched: 10. Donors were nominally healthy when sampled, though unrecorded immune exposures were likely. This sample is part of a study of cytomegalovirus exposure and HLA in healthy donors. General study points: In a later analysis, TCR beta V- and J-gene trimming showed a link to a missense DCLRE1C variant.

This TCR was sampled from a female donor in good health and CMV-seronegative. The specimen was PBMCs. The rearrangement uses TRBV5-1 and TRBJ2-6; TRBD1 aligns across 9 bases. CDR3 sequence: CASSFSGTGSRGANVLTF. For the CDR3, the DNA is TGCGCCAGCAGCTTCTCCGGGACAGGGAGCCGCGGGGCCAACGTCCTGACTTTC.